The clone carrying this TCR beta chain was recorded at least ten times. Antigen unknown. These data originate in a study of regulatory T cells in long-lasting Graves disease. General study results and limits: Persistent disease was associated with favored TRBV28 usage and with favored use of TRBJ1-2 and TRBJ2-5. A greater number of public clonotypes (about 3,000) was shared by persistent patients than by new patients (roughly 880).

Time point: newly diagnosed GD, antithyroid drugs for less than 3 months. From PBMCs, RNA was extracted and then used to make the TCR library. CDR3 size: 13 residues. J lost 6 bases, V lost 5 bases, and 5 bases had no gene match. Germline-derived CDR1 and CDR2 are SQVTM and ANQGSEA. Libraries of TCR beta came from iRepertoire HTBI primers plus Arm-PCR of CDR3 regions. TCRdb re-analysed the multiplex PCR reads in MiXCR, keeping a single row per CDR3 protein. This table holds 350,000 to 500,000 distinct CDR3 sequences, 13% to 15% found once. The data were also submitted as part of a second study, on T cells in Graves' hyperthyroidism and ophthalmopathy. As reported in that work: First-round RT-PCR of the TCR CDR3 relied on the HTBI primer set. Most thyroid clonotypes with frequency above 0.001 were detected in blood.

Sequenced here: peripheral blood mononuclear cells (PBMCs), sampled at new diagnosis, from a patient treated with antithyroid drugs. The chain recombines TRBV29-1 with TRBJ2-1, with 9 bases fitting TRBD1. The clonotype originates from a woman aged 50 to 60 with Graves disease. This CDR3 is CSVRGDRANEQFF. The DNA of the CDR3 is TGCAGCGTTAGAGGGGACAGGGCCAATGAGCAGTTCTTC.